A selection of T cell receptor beta chains follows, all from one sample in a study of siplizumab effects on memory and regulatory T cells. Only in-frame clones appear in the TCRdb table, and some are missing; sequencing was by immunoSEQ multiplex PCR. The sample lists 95,000 to 130,000 clones; about 94% were seen once. The specimen sequenced was non-Treg CD4+ T cells sorted from blood. The origin of the receptors is a human donor in good health. Both conserved end residues are trimmed from each CDR3. Fields, in order: V gene, J gene, CDR3 length, CDR3 protein.

v_call: TRBV6-6; j_call: TRBJ2-7; cdr3_length: 13; cdr3_aa: ASSYGVLGGSEQY
v_call: TRBV27; j_call: TRBJ2-1; cdr3_length: 11; cdr3_aa: ASRGQGIIEQF
v_call: TRBV7-2; j_call: TRBJ2-5; cdr3_length: 11; cdr3_aa: ASSLVQGETQY
v_call: TRBV2; j_call: TRBJ1-1; cdr3_length: 11; cdr3_aa: ASSERLSTEAF
v_call: TRBV5-1; j_call: TRBJ1-1; cdr3_length: 14; cdr3_aa: ASSSGQTVLNTEAF
v_call: TRBV19; j_call: TRBJ1-5; cdr3_length: 14; cdr3_aa: ASNIGDGLSNQPQH
v_call: TRBV5-5; j_call: TRBJ2-1; cdr3_length: 12; cdr3_aa: ASSLLDRRNEQF
v_call: TRBV5-1; j_call: TRBJ1-3; cdr3_length: 15; cdr3_aa: ASSFLDSGLGGNTIY
v_call: TRBV6-5; j_call: TRBJ2-3; cdr3_length: 11; cdr3_aa: ATARWRTDTQY
v_call: TRBV29-1; j_call: TRBJ2-5; cdr3_length: 13; cdr3_aa: SVEKQGVGQETQY
v_call: TRBV5-1; j_call: TRBJ1-2; cdr3_length: 13; cdr3_aa: ASRGVGPHLEGYT
v_call: TRBV2; j_call: TRBJ2-1; cdr3_length: 11; cdr3_aa: ASSVGRLNEQF
v_call: TRBV2; j_call: TRBJ2-3; cdr3_length: 12; cdr3_aa: AIKRGRLTDTQY
v_call: TRBV19; j_call: TRBJ2-1; cdr3_length: 11; cdr3_aa: ASSLQGMGGQF
v_call: TRBV6-6; j_call: TRBJ1-4; cdr3_length: 13; cdr3_aa: ASSYSFGGNEKLF
v_call: TRBV6-6; j_call: TRBJ2-1; cdr3_length: 12; cdr3_aa: ASSSGTSFNEQF
v_call: TRBV4-1; j_call: TRBJ2-3; cdr3_length: 13; cdr3_aa: ASSQEDRTTDTQY
v_call: TRBV27; j_call: TRBJ1-1; cdr3_length: 13; cdr3_aa: ASSQGQGYRTEAF
v_call: TRBV6-1; j_call: TRBJ2-1; cdr3_length: 13; cdr3_aa: ASRPLAGGFNEQF
v_call: TRBV10-1; j_call: TRBJ1-2; cdr3_length: 11; cdr3_aa: ASSQGGFGGYT
v_call: TRBV11-2; j_call: TRBJ2-3; cdr3_length: 11; cdr3_aa: ASRILIAGKWY
v_call: TRBV19; j_call: TRBJ1-5; cdr3_length: 10; cdr3_aa: ASGPGIEPQH
v_call: TRBV9; j_call: TRBJ1-5; cdr3_length: 13; cdr3_aa: ASSEGGGRNQPQH
v_call: TRBV7-2; j_call: TRBJ2-3; cdr3_length: 12; cdr3_aa: ASSFAQSADTQY
v_call: TRBV30; j_call: TRBJ1-5; cdr3_length: 13; cdr3_aa: AWGPFLRSNQPQH
v_call: TRBV6-1; j_call: TRBJ1-3; cdr3_length: 10; cdr3_aa: ASSARAGPLD
v_call: TRBV7-9; j_call: TRBJ2-7; cdr3_length: 12; cdr3_aa: ASSSRGPSYEQY
v_call: TRBV27; j_call: TRBJ1-5; cdr3_length: 11; cdr3_aa: ASSLSRDQPQH
v_call: TRBV5-1; j_call: TRBJ2-1; cdr3_length: 13; cdr3_aa: ASRGGLAGLNEQF
v_call: TRBV4-1; j_call: TRBJ1-2; cdr3_length: 14; cdr3_aa: ASSQVRDSSNYGYT
v_call: TRBV7-2; j_call: TRBJ2-5; cdr3_length: 14; cdr3_aa: ASSQLAGGGRETQY
v_call: TRBV11-2; j_call: TRBJ2-5; cdr3_length: 13; cdr3_aa: ASSSQGRGQETQY
v_call: TRBV7-2; j_call: TRBJ2-2; cdr3_length: 13; cdr3_aa: ASSYPQGGTGELF
v_call: TRBV18; j_call: TRBJ2-7; cdr3_length: 11; cdr3_aa: ASSPGLAYEQY
v_call: TRBV5-4; j_call: TRBJ2-2; cdr3_length: 14; cdr3_aa: ASSLATQGWTGELF
v_call: TRBV2; j_call: TRBJ1-2; cdr3_length: 15; cdr3_aa: ASSEPANREFNYGYT
v_call: TRBV6-5; j_call: TRBJ1-2; cdr3_length: 12; cdr3_aa: ASSLGGQDYGYT
v_call: TRBV5-1; j_call: TRBJ1-1; cdr3_length: 13; cdr3_aa: ASSPNSGTGVEAF
v_call: TRBV2; j_call: TRBJ2-7; cdr3_length: 13; cdr3_aa: ASSDIVTSSYEQY
v_call: TRBV5-1; j_call: TRBJ1-2; cdr3_length: 14; cdr3_aa: ASSWKKRTGFDGYT
v_call: TRBV21-1; j_call: TRBJ2-5; cdr3_length: 15; cdr3_aa: ASSGECYRAGEETQY
v_call: TRBV19; j_call: TRBJ2-3; cdr3_length: 15; cdr3_aa: ASSLTSGQGYTDTQY
v_call: TRBV5-1; j_call: TRBJ2-7; cdr3_length: 11; cdr3_aa: ASSLLAAYEQY